This T cell receptor (beta chain) was found in a study of blood T cell repertoires in COVID-19. Turning to the study itself: The United States, Italy and Spain supplied acute and convalescent COVID-19 samples. PBMCs, B-cell-depleted T cells, or T cells were the source of the cDNA or gDNA that made up the material.

The V gene's germline CDR1 is SQVTM and CDR2 ANQGSEA. Trimming removed 4 bases from V and 8 bases from J; junction bases left unmatched: 8. The CDR3 extends over 13 amino acids. Source study methods: Reference gene primer amplification yielded estimated nucleated cell counts. This table comes from immunoSEQ multiplex PCR, and its TCRdb copy is limited to in-frame clones, with some not included. That table furnishes V, J and clone size, whereas the DNA furnished D and trimming. The data contain around 110,000 clones, more than 70% of them singletons. The chain is built from TRBV29-1 and TRBJ2-1; 7 nucleotides match TRBD1. The sequence was obtained from a man aged 65 to 79 with acute or convalescent COVID-19. The sample taken for sequencing was peripheral blood. The CDR3 sequence: CSVADLTGYEQFF. The DNA for the CDR3 is TGCAGCGTTGCCGACCTGACAGGGTATGAGCAGTTCTTC.